The 10 T cell receptor beta chains below were found in one sample sequenced in a study of shared clonotypes between healthy human individuals. TCRdb's table, derived via immunoSEQ multiplex PCR, lists solely in-frame clones and lacks some. This table has more than 150,000 clones, approximately 70% appearing once. The specimen sequenced was memory CD4+ T cells sorted from blood. Stated subset: CD45RA-negative fraction. All receptors come from a man aged 25 to 40 in good health.

In this sample, this clone turned up a few times. V usage is TRBV6-5 and J usage is TRBJ2-5; TRBD2 matches at 7 bases. Germline values: CDR1 MNHEY, CDR2 SVGAGI. The CDR3 consists of 15 residues. J gave up 5 bases and V 6 bases, and 12 bases lay outside the gene matches. The CDR3 sequence: CASSATSSFLETQYF. In nucleotides, the CDR3 is TGTGCCAGCAGCGCGACTAGCTCCTTTTTGGAGACCCAGTACTTC.

V is TRBV28 and J is TRBJ1-3; D perhaps matches TRBD1 (5 bases). Germline V gives CDR1 MDHEN, CDR2 SYDVKM. V lost 6 bases and J 7 bases, leaving 22 bases between the germline ends. The CDR3 has 16 residues. The DNA for the CDR3 is TGTGCCAGCAGCACCTCAATAGGGGCTCTAGGGAACACCATATATTTT. This sequence encodes CASSTSIGALGNTIYF. The full variable domain, rest sourced from reference TRBV28 and TRBJ1-3, is DVKVTQSSRYLVKRTGEKVFLECVQDMDHENMFWYRQDPGLGLRLIYFSYDVKMKEKGDIPEGYSVSREKKERFSLILESASTNQTSMYLCASSTSIGALGNTIYFGEGSWLTVV.

This clone was seen once. This rearrangement joins TRBV9 to TRBJ2-7, with 7 bases aligning to TRBD1. The CDR3 runs 14 residues. Unmatched junction bases numbered 3, after V lost 3 bases and J lost 0 bases. In germline, CDR1 is SGDLS, CDR2 YYNGEE. The CDR3 DNA follows: TGTGCCAGCAGCGGCGACAGGGCCTCCTACGAGCAGTACTTC. Translating it yields CASSGDRASYEQYF.

The rearrangement uses TRBV6-1 and TRBJ2-5; 7 nucleotides line up with TRBD2. Germline trimming cut 6 bases from V and 5 bases from J; bases unmatched to any gene: 12. Germline CDR1 is MNHNS and CDR2 is SASEGT. The CDR3 has 15 residues. This chain's CDR3 is CASSTAGLVVETQYF. Here the CDR3 DNA reads TGTGCCAGCAGCACGGCAGGACTAGTAGTGGAGACCCAGTACTTC.

The rearrangement uses TRBV5-6 and TRBJ2-1, with D unresolved. V lost 1 base, J lost 1 base, and 15 bases lay in between. The CDR3 spans 17 residues. From germline, CDR1 is SGHDT and CDR2 YYEEEE. This chain's CDR3 is CASSLKEVRLSYNEQFF. CDR3 DNA: TGTGCCAGCAGCTTGAAAGAGGTCCGACTTTCCTACAATGAGCAGTTCTTC.

This clone was seen a single time. The chain employs TRBV5-1 and TRBJ2-1; D is possibly TRBD2 (6 bases). Trimming left V 0 bases short and J 4 bases short, with 11 bases between. CDR3 length: 15 residues. Germline V gives CDR1 SGHRS, CDR2 YFSETQ. This chain's CDR3 is CASSLEPGVYNEQFF. In DNA form, the CDR3 reads TGCGCCAGCAGCTTGGAGCCGGGGGTATACAATGAGCAGTTCTTC.

The chain joins TRBV5-4 to TRBJ2-5, with D hard to call. V was clipped by 2 bases and J by 4 bases, with 6 bases between them. Germline loops: CDR1 SGHNT, CDR2 YYREEE (reference sequence). The CDR3 consists of 12 residues. The DNA for the CDR3 is TGTGCCAGCAGCTTAAACCTAGAGACCCAGTACTTC. Encoded protein: CASSLNLETQYF. Full variable domain (remainder filled in from reference TRBV5-4 and TRBJ2-5): ETGVTQSPTHLIKTRGQQVTLRCSSQSGHNTVSWYQQALGQGPQFIFQYYREEENGRGNFPPRFSGLQFPNYSSELNVNALELDDSALYLCASSLNLETQYFGPGTRLLVL.

This clone came up many times. The chain is built from TRBV7-2 and TRBJ2-5; D is ambiguous. The V end was cut by 3 bases, the J end by 1 base, with 6 bases between. The germline CDR1 and CDR2 sequences are SGHTA and FQGNSA. This CDR3 spans 13 amino acids. The CDR3, as DNA: TGTGCCAGCAGCTTGCAGCCCCAAGAGACCCAGTACTTC. Amino acid sequence: CASSLQPQETQYF.

The V and J genes are TRBV2 and TRBJ2-1; TRBD2 agrees at 13 bases. The trim removed 4 bases at V and 4 bases at J, leaving 1 base unmatched. Germline loops: CDR1 SNHLY, CDR2 FYNNEI. CDR3 size: 15 residues. The CDR3 nucleotides are TGTGCCAGCAGTGGGGGACTAGCGGGGTACAATGAGCAGTTCTTC. This encodes CASSGGLAGYNEQFF.

This chain links TRBV5-1 with TRBJ2-3; a weak D match, TRBD2 (5 bases). The length of the CDR3 is 15 residues. Germline V CDR1 and CDR2: SGHRS, YFSETQ. The ends were cut back, 2 bases at V and 1 base at J, with 11 bases in the middle. Here the CDR3 DNA reads TGCGCCAGCAGCTTCTCTAGCCAACGCACAGATACGCAGTATTTT. This sequence encodes CASSFSSQRTDTQYF. The full variable domain, rest sourced from reference TRBV5-1 and TRBJ2-3, is KAGVTQTPRYLIKTRGQQVTLSCSPISGHRSVSWYQQTPGQGLQFLFEYFSETQRNKGNFPGRFSGRQFSNSRSEMNVSTLELGDSALYLCASSFSSQRTDTQYFGPGTRLTVL.